This TCR beta chain was profiled in a study of blood T cell repertoires in COVID-19. Study information: PBMCs, B-cell-depleted T cells, or T cells were the source of the cDNA or gDNA that made up the material.

Per the authors' pipeline: Scientists estimated how many nucleated cells there were by amplifying reference gene primers. Profiled with immunoSEQ multiplex PCR; TCRdb holds only in-frame clones, not every one. The V and J calls and clone size are taken from that table; D and trimming were inferred from the DNA. This table holds some 80,000 clones, 70% to 85% found once. V shed 10 bases, J shed 5 bases, and the junction held 3 bases outside the gene matches. This CDR3 has 11 amino acids. Germline assignment: CDR1 MRHNA and CDR2 SNTAGT. This TCR derives from a woman between 45 and 60 years old with acute or convalescent COVID-19. The sequencing sample was made of peripheral blood. The genes are TRBV6-4 and TRBJ2-5; 8 nucleotides agree with TRBD1. DNA for the CDR3: TGTGCCACCCGACAGGGGGAGACCCAGTACTTC. It translates to CATRQGETQYF.